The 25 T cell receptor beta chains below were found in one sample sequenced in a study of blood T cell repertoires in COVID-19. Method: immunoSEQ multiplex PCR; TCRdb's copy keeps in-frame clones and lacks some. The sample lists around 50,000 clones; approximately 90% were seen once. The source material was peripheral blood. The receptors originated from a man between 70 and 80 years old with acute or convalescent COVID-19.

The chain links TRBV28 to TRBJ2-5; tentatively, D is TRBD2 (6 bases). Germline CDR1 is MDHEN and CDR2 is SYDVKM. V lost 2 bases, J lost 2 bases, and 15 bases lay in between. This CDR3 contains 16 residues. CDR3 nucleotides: TGTGCCAGCAGTTTAGGGCTCGGGGGATGGCAAGAGACCCAGTACTTC. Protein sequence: CASSLGLGGWQETQYF. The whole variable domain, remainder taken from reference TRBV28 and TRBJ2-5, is DVKVTQSSRYLVKRTGEKVFLECVQDMDHENMFWYRQDPGLGLRLIYFSYDVKMKEKGDIPEGYSVSREKKERFSLILESASTNQTSMYLCASSLGLGGWQETQYFGPGTRLLVL.

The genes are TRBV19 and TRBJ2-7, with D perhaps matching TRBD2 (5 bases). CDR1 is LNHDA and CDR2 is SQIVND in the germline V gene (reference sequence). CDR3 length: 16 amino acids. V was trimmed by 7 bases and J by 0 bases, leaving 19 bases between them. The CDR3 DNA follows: TGTGCCAGTAAGGAGAGAGCGGCCCCGAGCTCCTACGAGCAGTACTTC. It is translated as CASKERAAPSSYEQYF.

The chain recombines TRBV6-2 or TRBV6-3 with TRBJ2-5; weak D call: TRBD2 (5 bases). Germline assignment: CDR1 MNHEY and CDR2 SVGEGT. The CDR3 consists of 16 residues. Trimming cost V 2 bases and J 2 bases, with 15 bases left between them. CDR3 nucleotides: TGTGCCAGCAGTTACCCGGGCGGGTGGCGGCAAGAGACCCAGTACTTC. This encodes CASSYPGGWRQETQYF.

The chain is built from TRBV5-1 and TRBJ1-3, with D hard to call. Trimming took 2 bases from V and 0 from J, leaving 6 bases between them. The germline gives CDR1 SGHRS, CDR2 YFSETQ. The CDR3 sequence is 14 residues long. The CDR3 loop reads CASSLAASGNTIYF. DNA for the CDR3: TGCGCCAGCAGCTTAGCCGCCTCTGGAAACACCATATATTTT. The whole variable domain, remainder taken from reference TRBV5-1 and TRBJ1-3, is KAGVTQTPRYLIKTRGQQVTLSCSPISGHRSVSWYQQTPGQGLQFLFEYFSETQRNKGNFPGRFSGRQFSNSRSEMNVSTLELGDSALYLCASSLAASGNTIYFGEGSWLTVV.

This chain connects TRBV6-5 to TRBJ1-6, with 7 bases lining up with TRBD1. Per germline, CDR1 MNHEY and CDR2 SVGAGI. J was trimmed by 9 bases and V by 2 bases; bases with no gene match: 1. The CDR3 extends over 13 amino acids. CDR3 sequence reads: CASSYRGLSPLHF. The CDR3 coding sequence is TGTGCCAGCAGTTACAGGGGGCTTTCACCCCTCCACTTT.

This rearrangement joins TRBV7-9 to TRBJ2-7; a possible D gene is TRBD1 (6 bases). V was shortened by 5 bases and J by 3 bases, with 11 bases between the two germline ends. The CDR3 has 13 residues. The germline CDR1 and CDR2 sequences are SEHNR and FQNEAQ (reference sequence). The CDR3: CASSPGARYEQYF. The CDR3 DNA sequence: TGTGCCAGCAGCCCAGGGGCGCGCTACGAGCAGTACTTC. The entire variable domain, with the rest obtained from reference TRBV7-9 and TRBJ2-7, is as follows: DTGVSQNPRHKITKRGQNVTFRCDPISEHNRLYWYRQTLGQGPEFLTYFQNEAQLEKSRLLSDRFSAERPKGSFSTLEIQRTEQGDSAMYLCASSPGARYEQYFGPGTRLTVT.

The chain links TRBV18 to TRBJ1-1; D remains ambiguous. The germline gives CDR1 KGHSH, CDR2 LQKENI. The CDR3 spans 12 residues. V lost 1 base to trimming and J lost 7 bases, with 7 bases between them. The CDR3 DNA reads TGTGCCAGCTCACCACTTAGTGGTGAAGCTTTCTTT. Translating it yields CASSPLSGEAFF. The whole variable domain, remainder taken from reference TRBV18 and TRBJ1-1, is NAGVMQNPRHLVRRRGQEARLRCSPMKGHSHVYWYRQLPEEGLKFMVYLQKENIIDESGMPKERFSAEFPKEGPSILRIQQVVRGDSAAYFCASSPLSGEAFFGQGTRLTVV.

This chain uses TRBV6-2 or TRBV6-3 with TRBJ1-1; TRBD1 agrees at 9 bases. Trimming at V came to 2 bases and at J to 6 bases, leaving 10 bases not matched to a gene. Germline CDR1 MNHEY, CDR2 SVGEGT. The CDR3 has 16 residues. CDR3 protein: CASSYLFTRQGAEAFF. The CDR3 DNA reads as TGTGCCAGCAGTTACCTCTTTACCCGACAGGGGGCTGAAGCTTTCTTT.

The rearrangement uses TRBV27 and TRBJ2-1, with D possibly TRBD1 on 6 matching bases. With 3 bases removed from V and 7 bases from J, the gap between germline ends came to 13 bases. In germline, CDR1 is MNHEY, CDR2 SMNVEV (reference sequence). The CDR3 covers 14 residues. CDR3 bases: TGTGCCAGCAGTTTTCGGGACACAGGGAATGAGCAGTTCTTC. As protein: CASSFRDTGNEQFF.

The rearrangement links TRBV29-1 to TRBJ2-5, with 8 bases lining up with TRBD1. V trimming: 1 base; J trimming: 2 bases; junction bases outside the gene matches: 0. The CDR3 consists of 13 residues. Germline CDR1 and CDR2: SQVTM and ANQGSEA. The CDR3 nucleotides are TGCAGCGTTGAAGGACAGGGGCAAGAGACCCAGTACTTC. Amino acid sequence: CSVEGQGQETQYF. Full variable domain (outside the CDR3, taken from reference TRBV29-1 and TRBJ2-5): SAVISQKPSRDICQRGTSLTIQCQVDSQVTMMFWYRQQPGQSLTLIATANQGSEATYESGFVIDKFPISRPNLTFSTLTVSNMSPEDSSIYLCSVEGQGQETQYFGPGTRLLVL.

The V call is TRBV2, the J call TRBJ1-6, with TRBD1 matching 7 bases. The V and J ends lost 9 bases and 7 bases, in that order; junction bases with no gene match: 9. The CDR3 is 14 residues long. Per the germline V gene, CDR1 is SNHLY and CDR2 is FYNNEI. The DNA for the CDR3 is TGTGCCAGAGGGACAGTTGGGGCCAATTCACCCCTCCACTTT. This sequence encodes CARGTVGANSPLHF.

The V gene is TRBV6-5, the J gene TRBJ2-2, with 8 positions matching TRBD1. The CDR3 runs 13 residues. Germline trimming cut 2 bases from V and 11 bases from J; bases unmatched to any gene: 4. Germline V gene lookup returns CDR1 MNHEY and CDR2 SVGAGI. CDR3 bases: TGTGCCAGCAGTTACGGACAGGGAAGAGAGCTGTTTTTT. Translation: CASSYGQGRELFF.

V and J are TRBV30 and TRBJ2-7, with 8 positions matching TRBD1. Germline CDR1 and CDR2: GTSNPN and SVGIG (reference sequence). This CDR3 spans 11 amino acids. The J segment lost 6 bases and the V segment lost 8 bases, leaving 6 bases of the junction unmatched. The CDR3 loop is CALDRGIEQYF. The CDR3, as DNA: TGTGCCCTAGACAGGGGAATCGAGCAGTACTTC.

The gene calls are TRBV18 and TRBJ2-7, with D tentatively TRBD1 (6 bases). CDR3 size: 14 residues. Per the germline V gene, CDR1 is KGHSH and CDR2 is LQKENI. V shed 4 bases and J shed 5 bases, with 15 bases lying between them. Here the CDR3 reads CASSRRGNQDEQYF. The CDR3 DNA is TGTGCCAGCTCACGTAGGGGGAATCAGGACGAGCAGTACTTC.

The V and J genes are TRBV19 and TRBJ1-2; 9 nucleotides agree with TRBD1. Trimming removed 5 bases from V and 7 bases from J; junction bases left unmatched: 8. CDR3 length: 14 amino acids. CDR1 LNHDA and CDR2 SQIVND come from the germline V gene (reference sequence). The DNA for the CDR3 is TGTGCCAGTAGTTTTGGGACAGGGATAAGTGGCTACACCTTC. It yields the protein CASSFGTGISGYTF.

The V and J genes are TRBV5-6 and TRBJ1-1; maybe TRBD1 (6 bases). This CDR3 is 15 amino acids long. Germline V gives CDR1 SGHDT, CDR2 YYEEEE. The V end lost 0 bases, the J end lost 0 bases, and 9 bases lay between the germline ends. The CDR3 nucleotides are TGTGCCAGCAGCTTGGGAGCAGGGGTGAACACTGAAGCTTTCTTT. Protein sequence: CASSLGAGVNTEAFF.

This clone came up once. The DNA for the CDR3 is TGTGCCAGCTCACCACAGGGAGGAGAGACCCAGTACTTC. Amino acids: CASSPQGGETQYF. The chain employs TRBV18 and TRBJ2-5, with a possible D match to TRBD2 (6 bases). Germline loops: CDR1 KGHSH, CDR2 LQKENI. The CDR3 runs 13 residues. Trimming removed 1 base at V and 4 bases at J, with 7 bases between.

The CDR3 here is CSVELYSQETQYF. The CDR3 DNA is TGCAGCGTTGAATTATACAGTCAAGAGACCCAGTACTTC. This rearrangement joins TRBV29-1 to TRBJ2-5; D remains ambiguous. The V end was cut by 2 bases, the J end by 2 bases, with 9 bases between. CDR1 is SQVTM and CDR2 is ANQGSEA in the germline V gene. CDR3 length equals 13 residues. The full variable domain, in which reference TRBV29-1 and TRBJ2-5 provide the parts outside the CDR3, is SAVISQKPSRDICQRGTSLTIQCQVDSQVTMMFWYRQQPGQSLTLIATANQGSEATYESGFVIDKFPISRPNLTFSTLTVSNMSPEDSSIYLCSVELYSQETQYFGPGTRLLVL.

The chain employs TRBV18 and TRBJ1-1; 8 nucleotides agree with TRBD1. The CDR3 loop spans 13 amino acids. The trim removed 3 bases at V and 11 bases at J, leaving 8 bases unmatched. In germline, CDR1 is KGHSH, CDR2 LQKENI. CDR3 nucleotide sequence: TGTGCCAGCTCACCTGACAGGGGCGGAGCGGCTTTCTTT. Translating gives CASSPDRGGAAFF.

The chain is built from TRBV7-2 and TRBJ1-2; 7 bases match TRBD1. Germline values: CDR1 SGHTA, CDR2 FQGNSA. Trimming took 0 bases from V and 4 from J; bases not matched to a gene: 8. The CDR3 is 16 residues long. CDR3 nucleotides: TGTGCCAGCAGCTTAGCGCGAGGACAGGCCCTCTATGGCTACACCTTC. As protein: CASSLARGQALYGYTF.

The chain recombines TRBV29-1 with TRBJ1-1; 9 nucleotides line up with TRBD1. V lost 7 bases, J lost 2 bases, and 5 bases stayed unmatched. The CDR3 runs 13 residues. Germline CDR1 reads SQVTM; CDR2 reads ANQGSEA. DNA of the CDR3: TGCAGCGCTCGACAGGGGGTCAACACTGAAGCTTTCTTT. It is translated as CSARQGVNTEAFF.

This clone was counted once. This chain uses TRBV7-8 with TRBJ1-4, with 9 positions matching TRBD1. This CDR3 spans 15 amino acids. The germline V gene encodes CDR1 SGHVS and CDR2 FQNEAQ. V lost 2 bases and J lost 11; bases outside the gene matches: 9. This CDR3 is CASSLSLVGTGKLFF. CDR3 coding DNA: TGTGCCAGCAGCTTATCCCTGGTAGGGACAGGGAAACTGTTTTTT. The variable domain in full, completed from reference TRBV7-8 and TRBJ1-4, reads GAGVSQSPRYKVAKRGQDVALRCDPISGHVSLFWYQQALGQGPEFLTYFQNEAQLDKSGLPSDRFFAERPEGSVSTLKIQRTQQEDSAVYLCASSLSLVGTGKLFFGSGTQLSVL.

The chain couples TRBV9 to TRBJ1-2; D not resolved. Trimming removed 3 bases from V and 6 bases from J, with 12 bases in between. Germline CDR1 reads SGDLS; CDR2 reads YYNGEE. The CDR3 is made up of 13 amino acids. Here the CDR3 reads CASSGLGSHGYTF. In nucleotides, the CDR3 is TGTGCCAGCAGCGGACTCGGGAGCCATGGCTACACCTTC. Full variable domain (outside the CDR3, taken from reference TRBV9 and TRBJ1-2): DSGVTQTPKHLITATGQRVTLRCSPRSGDLSVYWYQQSLDQGLQFLIQYYNGEERAKGNILERFSAQQFPDLHSELNLSSLELGDSALYFCASSGLGSHGYTFGSGTRLTVV.

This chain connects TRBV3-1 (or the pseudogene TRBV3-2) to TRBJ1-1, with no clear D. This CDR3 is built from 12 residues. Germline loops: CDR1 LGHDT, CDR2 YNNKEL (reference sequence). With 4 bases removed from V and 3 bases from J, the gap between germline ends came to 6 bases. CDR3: CASSLQHTEAFF. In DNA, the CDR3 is TGTGCCAGCAGCCTACAGCACACTGAAGCTTTCTTT.

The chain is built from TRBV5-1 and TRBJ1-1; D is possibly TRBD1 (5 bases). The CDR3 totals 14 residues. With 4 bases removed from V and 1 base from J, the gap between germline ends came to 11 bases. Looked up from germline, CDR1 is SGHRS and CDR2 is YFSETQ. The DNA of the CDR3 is TGCGCCAGCAGCCCACAGGCGTCGAACACTGAAGCTTTCTTT. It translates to CASSPQASNTEAFF.